This T cell receptor beta chain came from a study of cytomegalovirus exposure and HLA in healthy donors. Whole-study context: Early released data comprised around 79 million unique TCRs from HLA-typed donors. Study outcomes and limitations: Researchers reported from a later analysis that most CMV-associated TCR beta chains appeared HLA-restricted. Reported results showed that the classifier diagnosed cytomegalovirus status with high specificity and sensitivity.

Germline trimming cut 0 bases from V and 2 bases from J; bases unmatched to any gene: 2. The CDR3 length is 16 residues. Germline CDR1 LGHNA, CDR2 YNFKEQ. Of note for this clone: Antigen specificity is unknown.

In the PCR, 60 Vbeta and 13 Jbeta primers were used. Using immunoSEQ multiplex PCR, the repertoire was profiled, and TCRdb retains in-frame clones only, with some absent. The repertoire holds about 160,000 clones, with 70% to 90% as singletons. This TCR came from a woman aged 18-29 years in good health and CMV-seronegative. The sequenced sample was PBMCs. The rearrangement joins TRBV4-2 to TRBJ2-3; TRBD2 matches 10 bases. This chain's CDR3 is CASSQESGRVTDTQYF. CDR3 coding DNA: TGTGCCAGCAGCCAAGAGAGCGGGAGGGTCACAGATACGCAGTATTTT.